The T cell receptor beta chain described here comes from a study of cytomegalovirus exposure and HLA in healthy donors. Whole-study findings and limits: The authors confirmed in vitro that a few CMV-associated chains were specific for CMV antigens. Researchers catalogued over 150 TCR beta chains as cytomegalovirus-associated.

Of note for this clone: No antigen is known for it.

A multiplex PCR was run with 60 Vbeta primers and 13 Jbeta primers. This table comes from immunoSEQ multiplex PCR, and its TCRdb copy is limited to in-frame clones, with some not included. Among roughly 150,000 clones listed, 64% were seen once. Germline V CDR1 and CDR2: LNHDA, SQIVND (reference sequence). V was trimmed by 0 bases and J by 0 bases, leaving 11 bases between them. CDR3 size: 17 residues. The source is a woman in her 30s in good health and CMV-seropositive. Source material: PBMCs. The V and J genes are TRBV19 and TRBJ2-2; unclear D gene. The CDR3 nucleotides are TGTGCCAGTAGTATAGATCACGAGAGCGCGAACACCGGGGAGCTGTTTTTT. This gives the protein CASSIDHESANTGELFF.